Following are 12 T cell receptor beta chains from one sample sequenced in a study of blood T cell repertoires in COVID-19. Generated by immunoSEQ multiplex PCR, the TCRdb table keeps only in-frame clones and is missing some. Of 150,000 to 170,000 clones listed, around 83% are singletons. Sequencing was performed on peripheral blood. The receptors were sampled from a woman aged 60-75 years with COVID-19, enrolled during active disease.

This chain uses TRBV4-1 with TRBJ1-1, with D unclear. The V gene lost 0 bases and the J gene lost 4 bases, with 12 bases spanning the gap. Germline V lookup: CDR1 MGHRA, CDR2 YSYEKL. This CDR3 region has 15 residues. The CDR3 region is CASSQDPPPGTEAFF. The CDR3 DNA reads TGCGCCAGCAGCCAAGATCCTCCGCCGGGCACTGAAGCTTTCTTT.

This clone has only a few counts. This chain's CDR3 is CASSEGLAGGTYEQYF. CDR3 nucleotide sequence: TGCGCCAGCAGCGAGGGACTAGCGGGAGGTACCTACGAGCAGTACTTC. This sequence joins TRBV5-1 and TRBJ2-7; 15 bases line up with TRBD2. CDR3 length: 16 amino acids. Germline V lookup: CDR1 SGHRS, CDR2 YFSETQ. J was trimmed by 2 bases and V by 4 bases; bases with no gene match: 4.

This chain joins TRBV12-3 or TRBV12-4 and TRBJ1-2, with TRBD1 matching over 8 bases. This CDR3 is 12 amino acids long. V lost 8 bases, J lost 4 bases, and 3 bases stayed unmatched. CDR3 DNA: TGTGCCAGCGGGACAGGACCCTATGGCTACACCTTC. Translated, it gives CASGTGPYGYTF.

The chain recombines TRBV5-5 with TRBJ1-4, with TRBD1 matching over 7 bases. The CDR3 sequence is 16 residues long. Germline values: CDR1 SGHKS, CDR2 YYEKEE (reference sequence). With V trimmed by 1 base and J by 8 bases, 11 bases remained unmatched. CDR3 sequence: CASSLRGQAGMEKLFF. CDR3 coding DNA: TGTGCCAGCAGCTTGAGAGGACAGGCTGGAATGGAAAAACTGTTTTTT.

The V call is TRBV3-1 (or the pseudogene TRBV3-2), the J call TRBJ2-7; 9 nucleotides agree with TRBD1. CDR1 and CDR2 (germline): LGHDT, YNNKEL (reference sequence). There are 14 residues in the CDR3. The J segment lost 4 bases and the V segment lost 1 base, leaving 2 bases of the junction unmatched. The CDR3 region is CASSQVDRGYEQYF. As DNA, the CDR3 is TGTGCCAGCAGCCAAGTCGACAGGGGGTACGAGCAGTACTTC.

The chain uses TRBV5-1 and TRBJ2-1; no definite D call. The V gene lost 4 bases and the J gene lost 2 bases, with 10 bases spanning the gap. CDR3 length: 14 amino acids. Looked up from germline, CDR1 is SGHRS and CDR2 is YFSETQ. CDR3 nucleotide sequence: TGCGCCAGCAGCCCCCCAATCACCTACAATGAGCAGTTCTTC. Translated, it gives CASSPPITYNEQFF.

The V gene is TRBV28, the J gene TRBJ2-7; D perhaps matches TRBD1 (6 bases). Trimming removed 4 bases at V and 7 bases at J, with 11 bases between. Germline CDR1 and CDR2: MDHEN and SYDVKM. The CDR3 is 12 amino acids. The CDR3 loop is CASSSGGSEQYF. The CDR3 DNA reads TGTGCCAGCAGTTCTGGGGGCTCAGAGCAGTACTTC. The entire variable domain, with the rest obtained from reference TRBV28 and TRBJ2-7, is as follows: DVKVTQSSRYLVKRTGEKVFLECVQDMDHENMFWYRQDPGLGLRLIYFSYDVKMKEKGDIPEGYSVSREKKERFSLILESASTNQTSMYLCASSSGGSEQYFGPGTRLTVT.

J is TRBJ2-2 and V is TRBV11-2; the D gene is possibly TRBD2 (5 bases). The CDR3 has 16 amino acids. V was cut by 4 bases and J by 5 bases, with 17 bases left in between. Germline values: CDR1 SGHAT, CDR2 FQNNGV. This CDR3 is CASSSPALSGTGELFF. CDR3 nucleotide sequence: TGTGCCAGCAGCTCACCGGCCCTCAGCGGAACCGGGGAGCTGTTTTTT.

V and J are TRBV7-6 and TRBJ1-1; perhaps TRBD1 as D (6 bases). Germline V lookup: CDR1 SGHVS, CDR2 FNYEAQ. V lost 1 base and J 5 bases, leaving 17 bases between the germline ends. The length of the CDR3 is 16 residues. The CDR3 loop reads CASSLGSRGSETEAFF. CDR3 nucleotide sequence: TGTGCCAGCAGCTTAGGAAGCAGGGGATCGGAGACTGAAGCTTTCTTT.

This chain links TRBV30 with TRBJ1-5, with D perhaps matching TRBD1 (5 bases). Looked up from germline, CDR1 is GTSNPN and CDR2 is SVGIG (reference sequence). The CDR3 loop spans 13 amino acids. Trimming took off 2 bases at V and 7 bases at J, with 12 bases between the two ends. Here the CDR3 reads CAWSKGSWQPQHF. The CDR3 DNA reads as TGTGCCTGGAGTAAGGGGTCATGGCAGCCCCAGCATTTT.

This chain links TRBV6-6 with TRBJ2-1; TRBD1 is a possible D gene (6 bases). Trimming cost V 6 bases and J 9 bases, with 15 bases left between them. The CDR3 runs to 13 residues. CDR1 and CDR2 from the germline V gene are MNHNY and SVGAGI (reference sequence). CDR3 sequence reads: CASRTGYEGEQFF. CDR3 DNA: TGTGCCAGCAGAACAGGGTACGAAGGTGAGCAGTTCTTC.

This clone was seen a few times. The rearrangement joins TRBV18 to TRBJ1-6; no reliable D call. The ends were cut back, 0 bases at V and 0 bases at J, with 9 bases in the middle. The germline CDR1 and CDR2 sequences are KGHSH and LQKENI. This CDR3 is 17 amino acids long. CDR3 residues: CASSPPDWSSYNSPLHF. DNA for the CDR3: TGTGCCAGCTCACCACCCGATTGGAGCTCCTATAATTCACCCCTCCACTTT.